The 24 T cell receptor beta chains below all came from one sample that was sequenced in a study of response to subunit inactivated influenza vaccine. TCRdb called the RT-PCR reads again in MiXCR, with one record for every CDR3 protein. The sample holds about 650,000 distinct CDR3 sequences, roughly 15% seen once. Source: PBMCs from blood, taken roughly 2 weeks before vaccination. The receptors originated from a man aged 45-60 years who received an inactivated influenza vaccine.

This clonotype was observed a few times. The chain recombines TRBV5-4 with TRBJ2-1; TRBD1 or TRBD2 may be the D gene (5 bases each). V lost 4 bases to trimming and J lost 5 bases, with 16 bases between them. Looked up from germline, CDR1 is SGHNT and CDR2 is YYREEE (reference sequence). The CDR3 has 15 residues. This chain's CDR3 is CASSRDPESNNEQFF. DNA of the CDR3: TGTGCCAGCAGCCGGGACCCTGAGTCTAACAATGAGCAGTTCTTC.

This clonotype showed up just a few times. A much bigger clone sits one base away, suggesting this may be a read error. This chain joins TRBV5-1 and TRBJ2-1; D is unclear. The CDR3 loop spans 13 amino acids. Trimming pared 0 bases from V and 5 bases from J, leaving 6 bases between. Germline V lookup: CDR1 SGHRS, CDR2 YFSETQ. The CDR3 here is CASSLAENNEQFF. As DNA, the CDR3 is TGCGCCAGCAGCTTGGCTGAAAACAATGAGCAGTTCTTC. The full variable domain, rest sourced from reference TRBV5-1 and TRBJ2-1, is KAGVTQTPRYLIKTRGQQVTLSCSPISGHRSVSWYQQTPGQGLQFLFEYFSETQRNKGNFPGRFSGRQFSNSRSEMNVSTLELGDSALYLCASSLAENNEQFFGPGTRLTVL.

The chain couples TRBV12-5 to TRBJ2-1; weak D call: TRBD1 (7 bases). The CDR3 covers 17 residues. Germline V gene lookup returns CDR1 LGHNT and CDR2 FRNRAP. V was cut by 6 bases and J by 0 bases, with 18 bases left in between. As DNA, the CDR3 is TGTGCTAGTGGGGGCGGAGGGGGCCTCAGCTCCTACAATGAGCAGTTCTTC. Translated: CASGGGGGLSSYNEQFF.

This clonotype has more than one count but fewer than ten. The rearrangement joins TRBV20-1 to TRBJ1-5, with a weak D call TRBD1 (5 bases). The CDR3 consists of 14 residues. Germline-derived CDR1 and CDR2 are DFQATT and SNEGSKA (reference sequence). The CDR3 loop is CSAARADRNQPQHF. The CDR3 DNA reads as TGCAGCGCCGCTCGGGCTGACAGAAATCAGCCCCAGCATTTT.

The V call is TRBV12-3 or TRBV12-4, the J call TRBJ2-5; 12 bases agree with TRBD2. The CDR3 sequence is 16 residues long. The V gene end was trimmed by 1 base and the J gene end by 5 bases; junction bases not matched to a gene: 5. As DNA, the CDR3 is TGTGCCAGCAGTTTAGAACGACTAGCGGGAGCGGAGACCCAGTACTTC. This encodes CASSLERLAGAETQYF.

The table lists this clonotype with a few counts. The chain has TRBV29-1 and TRBJ1-1, with 7 bases matching TRBD1. The germline V gene encodes CDR1 SQVTM and CDR2 ANQGSEA. The CDR3 runs 11 residues. V lost 4 bases, J lost 4 bases, and 0 bases stayed unmatched. This chain's CDR3 is CSVGDSTEAFF. DNA of the CDR3: TGCAGCGTTGGGGACAGCACTGAAGCTTTCTTT.

In its sample, this clonotype was seen a few times. This chain links TRBV29-1 with TRBJ2-7, with D perhaps TRBD2 (5 bases). V lost 7 bases and J lost 3, with 13 bases in between. The CDR3 totals 12 residues. Germline-derived CDR1 and CDR2 are SQVTM and ANQGSEA. CDR3 sequence (DNA): TGCAGCGCATCAAAGGACTTCTACGAGCAGTACTTC. It codes for CSASKDFYEQYF.

The chain has TRBV7-6 and TRBJ2-1; D gene ambiguous. The CDR3 sequence is 12 residues long. Trimming cost V 1 base and J 7 bases, with 5 bases left between them. Germline lookup yields CDR1 SGHVS and CDR2 FNYEAQ. The CDR3 sequence is CASSLVINEQFF. In DNA, the CDR3 is TGTGCCAGCAGCTTAGTGATAAATGAGCAGTTCTTC.

This clonotype was counted only a few times. The V and J genes are TRBV3-1 and TRBJ1-4; D unclear. From germline, CDR1 is LGHDT and CDR2 YNNKEL (reference sequence). CDR3 size: 13 residues. V was cut by 5 bases and J by 7 bases, with 11 bases left in between. CDR3 residues: CASSSTVGEKLFF. The CDR3 region has the DNA TGTGCCAGCAGCTCCACCGTGGGTGAAAAACTGTTTTTT. Variable domain in full (rest from reference TRBV3-1 and TRBJ1-4): DTAVSQTPKYLVTQMGNDKSIKCEQNLGHDTMYWYKQDSKKFLKIMFSYNNKELIINETVPNRFSPKSPDKAHLNLHINSLELGDSAVYFCASSSTVGEKLFFGSGTQLSVL.

This clonotype was detected only a few times. The J gene is TRBJ2-7, the V gene TRBV28, with D maybe TRBD2 (6 bases). V was trimmed by 4 bases and J by 0 bases, leaving 13 bases between them. Germline CDR1 MDHEN, CDR2 SYDVKM. There are 15 residues in the CDR3. The CDR3 protein is CASSSRASVSYEQYF. DNA of the CDR3: TGTGCCAGCAGTTCCAGGGCTAGCGTCTCCTACGAGCAGTACTTC. The complete variable domain, with remaining parts taken from reference TRBV28 and TRBJ2-7, reads DVKVTQSSRYLVKRTGEKVFLECVQDMDHENMFWYRQDPGLGLRLIYFSYDVKMKEKGDIPEGYSVSREKKERFSLILESASTNQTSMYLCASSSRASVSYEQYFGPGTRLTVT.

This rearrangement joins TRBV15 to TRBJ2-3; TRBD1 might be the D (5 bases). CDR1 LNHNV and CDR2 YYDKDF come from the germline V gene (reference sequence). This CDR3 is built from 13 residues. The V end was cut by 8 bases, the J end by 3 bases, with 12 bases between. CDR3 sequence: CATAYRITDTQYF. The DNA of the CDR3 is TGTGCCACCGCATACAGGATAACAGATACGCAGTATTTT.

The chain combines TRBV19 with TRBJ2-7; D may be TRBD2 (5 bases). CDR1 LNHDA and CDR2 SQIVND come from the germline V gene (reference sequence). The germline V and J ends were trimmed by 4 bases and 2 bases, with 9 bases remaining between them. The CDR3 sequence is 13 residues long. The CDR3 here is CASSTTGTYEQYF. In DNA form, the CDR3 reads TGTGCCAGTAGTACTACCGGGACCTACGAGCAGTACTTC.

In its sample, this clonotype was seen a few times. The chain carries TRBV11-2 and TRBJ2-3; a possible D gene is TRBD2 (7 bases). V gave up 5 bases and J gave up 2 bases, with 23 bases separating them. CDR1 and CDR2 (germline): SGHAT, FQNNGV. The CDR3 contains 18 residues. The chain's CDR3 is CASSNPLLGGGPTDTQYF. The DNA of the CDR3 is TGTGCCAGCAGCAATCCCCTTTTGGGGGGGGGCCCCACAGATACGCAGTATTTT.

This clonotype was picked up a small number of times. The chain combines TRBV20-1 with TRBJ2-1, with D perhaps TRBD2 (5 bases). The CDR3 spans 11 residues. Germline CDR1 and CDR2: DFQATT and SNEGSKA (reference sequence). Trimming stripped 6 bases from V and 7 bases from J, with 10 bases between. Here the CDR3 DNA reads TGCAGTGCGATGGGAGAGAATGAGCAGTTCTTC. It translates to CSAMGENEQFF.

This clonotype was picked up a small number of times. This sequence joins TRBV15 and TRBJ1-4; D might be TRBD1 (5 bases). This CDR3 is built from 15 residues. V was pared by 4 bases and J by 4 bases, with 13 bases between. The V gene's germline CDR1 is LNHNV and CDR2 YYDKDF (reference sequence). In DNA form, the CDR3 reads TGTGCCACCAGCAAGACAGCAAATAGTAATGAAAAACTGTTTTTT. Translated: CATSKTANSNEKLFF.

The chain joins TRBV4-3 to TRBJ2-4, with 10 bases fitting TRBD2. The ends lost 1 base at V and 7 bases at J; junction bases unmatched: 13. CDR1 is LGHNA and CDR2 is YSLEER in the germline V gene. There are 18 residues in the CDR3. The CDR3 DNA follows: TGCGCCAGCAGCCAAGTCCCTAGCGGGAGTAGGGCGTGGAACATTCAGTACTTC. Amino acids: CASSQVPSGSRAWNIQYF.

This sequence joins TRBV10-3 and TRBJ2-3; a weak D match, TRBD2 (6 bases). V gave up 2 bases and J gave up 1 base, with 13 bases separating them. The CDR3 consists of 16 residues. Germline V gives CDR1 ENHRY, CDR2 SYGVKD. CDR3 nucleotide sequence: TGTGCCATCAGTGAGGGTGGCGGGATCGGCACAGATACGCAGTATTTT. It yields the protein CAISEGGGIGTDTQYF.

A few counts support this clonotype. The gene calls are TRBV21-1 and TRBJ1-5; the DNA was not compared with TRBD1, the D call given in the table. TRBV21-1 is noted as a pseudogene. The CDR3 has 16 amino acids. CDR3 in amino acids: CASSKGGRVLNQPQHF. CDR3 nucleotide sequence: TGTGCCAGCAGCAAAGGGGGCAGGGTTCTTAATCAGCCCCAGCATTTT.

This rearrangement joins TRBV2 to TRBJ2-6; 7 nucleotides line up with TRBD1. This CDR3 is built from 16 residues. The V and J ends lost 10 bases and 0 bases, in that order; junction bases with no gene match: 9. Per germline, CDR1 SNHLY and CDR2 FYNNEI. CDR3 nucleotides: TGTGCCACCTATAGGGACAGTCCCTCTGGGGCCAACGTCCTGACTTTC. Its protein is CATYRDSPSGANVLTF.

This clonotype was observed a few times. The chain is built from TRBV7-9 and TRBJ1-2; TRBD1 matches 7 bases. This CDR3 has 15 amino acids. Germline values: CDR1 SEHNR, CDR2 FQNEAQ (reference sequence). With 5 bases clipped from V and 3 bases from J, the junction kept 9 bases outside the gene matches. The CDR3 here is CASSHKQGPDYGYTF. Written as DNA, the CDR3 is TGTGCCAGCAGCCATAAACAGGGGCCGGACTATGGCTACACCTTC.

This clonotype was observed many times. The chain combines TRBV4-1 with TRBJ2-2, with D maybe TRBD1 (6 bases). Germline lookup yields CDR1 MGHRA and CDR2 YSYEKL. V lost 0 bases to trimming and J lost 1 base, with 6 bases between them. The CDR3 runs 15 residues. In nucleotides, the CDR3 is TGCGCCAGCAGCCAAGACAGGGGGAACACCGGGGAGCTGTTTTTT. It translates to CASSQDRGNTGELFF.

The chain is built from TRBV15 and TRBJ2-5, with D maybe TRBD1 (6 bases). V lost 0 bases and J 5 bases, leaving 13 bases between the germline ends. The V gene's germline CDR1 is LNHNV and CDR2 YYDKDF (reference sequence). The CDR3 is 15 amino acids. In nucleotides, the CDR3 is TGTGCCACCAGCAGAGATCCAGGGGCAGGGGAGACCCAGTACTTC. This codes for CATSRDPGAGETQYF. Filled out from reference TRBV15 and TRBJ2-5, the complete variable domain reads DAMVIQNPRYQVTQFGKPVTLSCSQTLNHNVMYWYQQKSSQAPKLLFHYYDKDFNNEADTPDNFQSRRPNTSFCFLDIRSPGLGDTAMYLCATSRDPGAGETQYFGPGTRLLVL.

The V gene is TRBV12-3 or TRBV12-4, the J gene TRBJ2-1; D remains unclear. V lost 3 bases, J lost 7 bases, and 13 bases lay in between. CDR3 length: 14 residues. This CDR3 reads CASSLLGPVNEQFF. In DNA form, the CDR3 reads TGTGCCAGCAGTTTGTTGGGCCCGGTGAATGAGCAGTTCTTC.

The chain links TRBV7-2 to TRBJ1-5; D might be TRBD1 (6 bases). V shed 1 base and J shed 1 base, with 11 bases lying between them. The CDR3 is made up of 16 amino acids. Per the germline V gene, CDR1 is SGHTA and CDR2 is FQGNSA. The CDR3 is CASSLVHRASNQPQHF. In nucleotides, the CDR3 is TGTGCCAGCAGCTTAGTTCACAGGGCAAGCAATCAGCCCCAGCATTTT.